Listed below are T cell receptor beta chains from one sample, sequenced in a study of blood T cell repertoires in COVID-19. TCRdb's table, derived via immunoSEQ multiplex PCR, lists solely in-frame clones and lacks some. The table includes approximately 98,000 clones, 82% detected once. Sequenced material: peripheral blood. The receptors were gathered from a man older than 75 with acute or convalescent COVID-19. Each CDR3 is given with its conserved first and last residue. A D gene is named only where the DNA matches it firmly. For some rows the clone size is stated as once, few or many, or as a class when expanded; others skip it.

TRBJ2-5	NA	NA	TRBV4-3	TGCGCCAGCAGCCAAGATCAGGGGCTAGCGGCGACCCAGTACTTC	CASSQDQGLAATQYF
TRBJ2-2	NA	NA	TRBV11-3	TGTGCCAGCAGTCCACGACAGGGGGAGCTGTTTTTT	CASSPRQGELFF
TRBJ2-7	NA	TRBD1	TRBV6-1	TGTGCCAGCAGTGAAGCGAGGACAGGGGGCTCCTACGAGCAGTACTTC	CASSEARTGGSYEQYF
TRBJ2-2	few	NA	TRBV5-8	TGTGCCAGCAGCTTGGGACAGAACACCGGGGAGCTGTTTTTT	CASSLGQNTGELFF
TRBJ2-5	NA	NA	TRBV11-2	TGTGCCAGCAGCTCCCCGACAGTCCAAGAGACCCAGTACTTC	CASSSPTVQETQYF
TRBJ2-6	NA	TRBD2	TRBV19	TGTGCCAGTAGTATCCCCCGACTGGGAGGGTCCGGGGCCAACGTCCTGACTTTC	CASSIPRLGGSGANVLTF
TRBJ2-5	NA	TRBD2	TRBV7-9	TGTGCCAGCAGCCGAAGCGGGGGGGACCAAGAGACCCAGTACTTC	CASSRSGGDQETQYF
TRBJ2-7	NA	TRBD1	TRBV27	TGTGCCAGCAGGGGACAGGGGGCTTGGGGGCAGTACTTC	CASRGQGAWGQYF
TRBJ1-5	NA	NA	TRBV7-6	TGTGCCAGCAGCTTAGGCGCACAGCAGCCCCAGCATTTT	CASSLGAQQPQHF
TRBJ2-5	NA	TRBD1	TRBV6-1	TGTGCCAGCAGCGAAAATCGGGTATGGGGACAGGGGAAAGAGACCCAGTACTTC	CASSENRVWGQGKETQYF
TRBJ2-7	NA	NA	TRBV19	TGTGCCAGTAGTATAGCTTCCAGGTCGATTTACGAGCAGTACTTC	CASSIASRSIYEQYF
TRBJ1-5	NA	TRBD1	TRBV2	TGTGCCAGCAGTAGCCGGGACAGCTATCAGCCCCAGCATTTT	CASSSRDSYQPQHF
TRBJ2-3	NA	TRBD2	TRBV15	TGTGCCACCAGCGAAGGGACTAGCGGGAGCACAGATACGCAGTATTTT	CATSEGTSGSTDTQYF
TRBJ1-1	NA	NA	TRBV6-5	TGTGCCAGCAGACGGGAGAACACTGAAGCTTTCTTT	CASRRENTEAFF
TRBJ2-7	once	TRBD1	TRBV28	TGTGCCAGCAGACGTACAGGGGTGGGTGAATACTTC	CASRRTGVGEYF
TRBJ2-7	few	NA	TRBV28	TGTGCCAGCAGTACCGGGGGTGGCGAGCAGTACTTC	CASSTGGGEQYF